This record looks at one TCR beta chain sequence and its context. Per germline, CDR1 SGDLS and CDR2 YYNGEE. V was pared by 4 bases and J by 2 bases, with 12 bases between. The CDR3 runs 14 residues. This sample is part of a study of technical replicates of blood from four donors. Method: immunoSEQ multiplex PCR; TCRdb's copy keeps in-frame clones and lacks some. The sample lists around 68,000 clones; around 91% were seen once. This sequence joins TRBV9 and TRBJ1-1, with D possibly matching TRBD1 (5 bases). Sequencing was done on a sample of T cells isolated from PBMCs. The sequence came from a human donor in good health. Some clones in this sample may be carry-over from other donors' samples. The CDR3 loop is CASSTGGINTEAFF. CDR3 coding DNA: TGTGCCAGCAGCACCGGGGGAATAAACACTGAAGCTTTCTTT.